Here is one T cell receptor beta chain with its context. This sample is drawn from a study of blood T cell repertoires in COVID-19. As processed by the authors: Amplification of reference gene primers provided the estimated nucleated cell counts. The assay was immunoSEQ multiplex PCR, and TCRdb's table has in-frame clones only and misses some. V, J and clone size derive from that table, while D and trimming were established from the DNA sequence. This sample has approximately 170,000 clones, with roughly 80% found just once. Allocation to cohorts depended on clinical history reported by the participants. The V gene's germline CDR1 is MDHEN and CDR2 SYDVKM. V was cut by 5 bases and J by 8 bases, with 22 bases left in between. The CDR3 contains 16 residues.

Sequencing was done on a sample of PBMCs or T cells enriched from blood (not recorded which). This receptor was obtained from a woman aged 50 to 60 who had recovered from COVID-19. The chain carries TRBV28 and TRBJ1-5, with D possibly TRBD1 on 6 matching bases. As DNA, the CDR3 is TGTGCCAGCAGTCTCCCTCGCGGGGGCCTAGGGGAGCCCCAGCATTTT. Translation gives CASSLPRGGLGEPQHF.